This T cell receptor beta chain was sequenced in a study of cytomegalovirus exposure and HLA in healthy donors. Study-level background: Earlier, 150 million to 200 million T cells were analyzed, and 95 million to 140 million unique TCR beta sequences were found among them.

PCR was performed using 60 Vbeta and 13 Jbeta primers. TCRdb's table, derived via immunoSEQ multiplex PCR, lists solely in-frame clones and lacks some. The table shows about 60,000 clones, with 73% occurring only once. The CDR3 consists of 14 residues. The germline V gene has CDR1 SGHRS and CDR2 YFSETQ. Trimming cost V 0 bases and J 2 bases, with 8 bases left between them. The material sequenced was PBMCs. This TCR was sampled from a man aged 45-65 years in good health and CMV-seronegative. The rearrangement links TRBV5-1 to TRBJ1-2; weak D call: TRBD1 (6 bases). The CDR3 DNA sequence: TGCGCCAGCAGCTTGGGGACAGCCAACTATGGCTACACCTTC. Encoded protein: CASSLGTANYGYTF.